The rows below give T cell receptor beta chains drawn from one sample of a study of PD-L1 blockade in urothelial cancer. The protocol was immunoSEQ multiplex PCR, while the TCRdb copy is restricted to in-frame clones and leaves out a portion. The sample has around 80,000 clones, less than 95% seen once. Sequencing used PBMCs, obtained around atezolizumab (anti-PD-L1) treatment. These TCRs come from a woman older than 75 with urothelial cancer. CDR3s include the opening cysteine and the closing phenylalanine or tryptophan. The D gene is left open where the match is weak. Clone size is not always given. Where it is, it says once, few, many or a class for expanded clones.

D gene | clone size | J gene | V gene | CDR3 DNA | CDR3 protein
NA | NA | TRBJ1-5 | TRBV28 | TGTGCCAGCACTCCGGGGGGCAATAGCAATCAGCCCCAGCATTTT | CASTPGGNSNQPQHF
NA | NA | TRBJ2-1 | TRBV7-3 | TGTGCCAGCTCTCAGGGTGACTCCTACAATGAGCAGTTCTTC | CASSQGDSYNEQFF
NA | NA | TRBJ2-1 | TRBV7-2 | TGTGCCAGCAGCGCCGGTCGCGGTCGAGGCAATGAGCAGTTCTTC | CASSAGRGRGNEQFF
NA | NA | TRBJ2-5 | TRBV7-7 | TGTGCCAGCAGCGCCGGGGGAGAGACCCAGTACTTC | CASSAGGETQYF
NA | once | TRBJ2-2 | TRBV18 | TGTGCCAGCTCACCACCGGTACAGAGAACCGGGGAGCTGTTTTTT | CASSPPVQRTGELFF
NA | NA | TRBJ2-5 | TRBV7-3 | TGTGCCAGCAGCCCTCAGGGTTGGGAGACCCAGTACTTC | CASSPQGWETQYF
NA | once | TRBJ2-7 | TRBV30 | TGTGCCTGTCTGGAGTCCTACGAGCAGTACTTC | CACLESYEQYF
TRBD1 | NA | TRBJ1-2 | TRBV27 | TGTGCCAGCAGTACGACACGACAGGGAGCTGGCTACACCTTC | CASSTTRQGAGYTF
TRBD1 | NA | TRBJ1-1 | TRBV9 | TGTGCCAGCAGCGTAGGTGACAGGGGTGCCACTGAAGCTTTCTTT | CASSVGDRGATEAFF
NA | NA | TRBJ2-7 | TRBV7-2 | TGTGCCAGCAGCTTAGCCAGGGGCGCCACCTACGAGCAGTACTTC | CASSLARGATYEQYF
NA | NA | TRBJ2-7 | TRBV19 | TGTGCCAGTACCAGGAGGAGCGGACTTACCTACGAGCAGTACTTC | CASTRRSGLTYEQYF
TRBD1 | NA | TRBJ2-2 | TRBV28 | TGTGCCAGCACCATACGAAGGACAGGAAACACCGGGGAGCTGTTTTTT | CASTIRRTGNTGELFF
TRBD1 | NA | TRBJ1-4 | TRBV25-1 | TGTGCCAGCAGGGACCGGACAGGGACTAATGAAAAACTGTTTTTT | CASRDRTGTNEKLFF
NA | NA | TRBJ1-1 | TRBV11-2 | TGTGCCAGCAGCTATGTCTTCGGGGGAGGGACTGAAGCTTTCTTT | CASSYVFGGGTEAFF
NA | NA | TRBJ2-5 | TRBV2 | TGTGCCAGCAGTGGTGGGGGCGAGGAGACCCAGTACTTC | CASSGGGEETQYF
NA | NA | TRBJ2-5 | TRBV4-1 | TGCGCCAGCAGCCAAGATAGGCAGGGCGGTTCGGAGACCCAGTACTTC | CASSQDRQGGSETQYF
TRBD2 | NA | TRBJ2-1 | TRBV18 | TGTGCCAGCTCATCCGGGACTAACTCCTACAATGAGCAGTTCTTC | CASSSGTNSYNEQFF
TRBD1 | NA | TRBJ1-2 | TRBV5-1 | TGCGCCAGCAGCATCGGACAGGCAGGGCATGGCTACACCTTC | CASSIGQAGHGYTF
NA | NA | TRBJ1-2 | TRBV9 | TGTGCCAGCAGCCTAGGGCTTACAGGGAGTGACTATGGCTACACCTTC | CASSLGLTGSDYGYTF
TRBD2 | NA | TRBJ2-7 | TRBV28 | TGTGCCAGCAGAACATCGGGAGGCGAGCAGTACTTC | CASRTSGGEQYF
TRBD2 | once | TRBJ2-1 | TRBV28 | TGTGCCAGCAGTACAAGGACTAGCGGGAGGGCGAATGAGCAGTTCTTC | CASSTRTSGRANEQFF
NA | NA | TRBJ2-7 | TRBV7-7 | TGTGCCAGCAGCTACGAACCTAGTTACGAGCAGTACTTC | CASSYEPSYEQYF
NA | NA | TRBJ2-3 | TRBV5-6 | TGTGCCAGCAGCCCCCCCGGCGGCCCCGATACGCAGTATTTT | CASSPPGGPDTQYF
TRBD2 | NA | TRBJ2-3 | TRBV2 | TGTGCCAGCAGGCCCGGGACTAGCGGGAGGGCCGCAGATACGCAGTATTTT | CASRPGTSGRAADTQYF
NA | NA | TRBJ1-5 | TRBV19 | TGTGCCAGTGCCCCCATCGGTGATCAGCCCCAGCATTTT | CASAPIGDQPQHF
TRBD2 | NA | TRBJ2-2 | TRBV4-1 | TGCGCCAGCAGCCAAGGACTAGCGGGAGAAAGGGGGGAGCTGTTTTTT | CASSQGLAGERGELFF
TRBD1 | NA | TRBJ1-1 | TRBV9 | TGTGCCAGCAGCTCCGGGACAGGGTTCACTGAAGCTTTCTTT | CASSSGTGFTEAFF
TRBD1 | few | TRBJ2-7 | TRBV19 | TGTGCCAGTAGGAGACAGGGCTCCTACGAGCAGTACTTC | CASRRQGSYEQYF
TRBD2 | NA | TRBJ2-1 | TRBV7-6 | TGTGCCAGCAGCCTCGGGACTAGCGGTAATGAGCAGTTCTTC | CASSLGTSGNEQFF
TRBD1 | few | TRBJ1-5 | TRBV7-8 | TGTGCCAGCAGCAGTACCGGGACAGGGCGTCAGCCCCAGCATTTT | CASSSTGTGRQPQHF
NA | NA | TRBJ2-5 | TRBV7-9 | TGTGCCAGCAGCCCTGGTGGGGGGCAAGAGACCCAGTACTTC | CASSPGGGQETQYF
NA | NA | TRBJ1-2 | TRBV6-1 | TGTGCCAGCAGTGAAGCGGCCACACATGGCTACACCTTC | CASSEAATHGYTF
NA | NA | TRBJ2-7 | TRBV18 | TGTGCCAGCTCACCTCAAGAGGGTCCCTACGAGCAGTACTTC | CASSPQEGPYEQYF
TRBD2 | NA | TRBJ2-1 | TRBV7-9 | TGTGCCAGCAGCTTAAGCCCAACTAGCGGGAGTTCCTACAATGAGCAGTTCTTC | CASSLSPTSGSSYNEQFF
NA | NA | TRBJ2-7 | TRBV4-1 | TGCGCCAGCAGCCGGGACGGGGGCTACGAGCAGTACTTC | CASSRDGGYEQYF
TRBD1 | NA | TRBJ2-7 | TRBV9 | TGTGCCAGCAGCCCCCGGGACAGACACTACGAGCAGTACTTC | CASSPRDRHYEQYF
TRBD1 | NA | TRBJ1-1 | TRBV9 | TGTGCCAGTTCGATGGGGACAGCCACTGAAGCTTTCTTT | CASSMGTATEAFF
NA | once | TRBJ1-2 | TRBV27 | TGTGCCAGCAGTGCCAGGGGCTATGGCTACACCTTC | CASSARGYGYTF